Listed below are T cell receptor beta chains from one sample, sequenced in a study of chemoradiotherapy in HPV16-positive cancers. The assay was immunoSEQ multiplex PCR, and TCRdb's table has in-frame clones only and misses some. The data contain around 33,000 clones, around 88% of them seen just once; the ten biggest clones take up approximately 5%. The source was blood, collected from a patient who underwent chemoradiotherapy. These receptors were obtained from a human donor with HPV-associated anogenital cancer. Each CDR3 is given with its conserved first and last residue. The order of the fields is D gene, V gene, clone size, J gene, CDR3 DNA, CDR3 protein. D genes are given only for firm matches. Only some rows state a clone size, as once, few, many or a class for expanded clones.

D gene: NA
V gene: TRBV7-9
clone size: NA
J gene: TRBJ1-2
CDR3 DNA: TGTGCCAGCAGCCTCGACACTGAAGGGGGCTACACCTTC
CDR3 protein: CASSLDTEGGYTF

D gene: NA
V gene: TRBV5-5
clone size: NA
J gene: TRBJ1-1
CDR3 DNA: TGTGCCAGTTTACAGCTCATGAACACTGAAGCTTTCTTT
CDR3 protein: CASLQLMNTEAFF

D gene: NA
V gene: TRBV5-1
clone size: few
J gene: TRBJ1-2
CDR3 DNA: TGCGCCAGCAGCATACAGGATTATGGCTACACCTTC
CDR3 protein: CASSIQDYGYTF

D gene: TRBD2
V gene: TRBV6-5
clone size: NA
J gene: TRBJ2-2
CDR3 DNA: TGTGCCAGCAGCCGCGGGGGGGCGAACGGGGAGCTGTTTTTT
CDR3 protein: CASSRGGANGELFF

D gene: NA
V gene: TRBV5-7
clone size: NA
J gene: TRBJ2-7
CDR3 DNA: TGTGCCAGCAGCTTGGCGGGAGCGGACGAGCAGTACTTC
CDR3 protein: CASSLAGADEQYF

D gene: TRBD1
V gene: TRBV6-5
clone size: NA
J gene: TRBJ2-6
CDR3 DNA: TGTGCCAGCTCCCGGGACAGCTCTGGGGCCAACGTCCTGACTTTC
CDR3 protein: CASSRDSSGANVLTF

D gene: TRBD1
V gene: TRBV9
clone size: NA
J gene: TRBJ2-3
CDR3 DNA: TGTGCCAGCAGCTCCGGACAGGTTAGCACAGATACGCAGTATTTT
CDR3 protein: CASSSGQVSTDTQYF

D gene: NA
V gene: TRBV11-2
clone size: NA
J gene: TRBJ2-7
CDR3 DNA: TGTGCCAGCAGCTTCTTGAGCTACGAGCAGTACTTC
CDR3 protein: CASSFLSYEQYF

D gene: NA
V gene: TRBV6-5
clone size: NA
J gene: TRBJ2-3
CDR3 DNA: TGTGCCAGCACCCCCGGGATGACTGAGACAGATACGCAGTATTTT
CDR3 protein: CASTPGMTETDTQYF

D gene: TRBD1
V gene: TRBV18
clone size: NA
J gene: TRBJ1-6
CDR3 DNA: TGTGCCAGCTCACCCGACAGGGGGTTTTCACCCCTCCACTTT
CDR3 protein: CASSPDRGFSPLHF

D gene: TRBD1
V gene: TRBV6-1
clone size: NA
J gene: TRBJ1-5
CDR3 DNA: TGTGCCAGCAGTGAAGCTTTGGGACAGTTTAGCAATCAGCCCCAGCATTTT
CDR3 protein: CASSEALGQFSNQPQHF

D gene: NA
V gene: TRBV10-3
clone size: NA
J gene: TRBJ1-2
CDR3 DNA: TGTGCCATCAGTGATCTGCAGGGGAGGGATGGCTACACCTTC
CDR3 protein: CAISDLQGRDGYTF

D gene: TRBD2
V gene: TRBV7-9
clone size: NA
J gene: TRBJ2-7
CDR3 DNA: TGTGCCAGCAGCCCAACCGGGGGGAGGGGCTCCTACGAGCAGTACTTC
CDR3 protein: CASSPTGGRGSYEQYF

D gene: NA
V gene: TRBV5-5
clone size: NA
J gene: TRBJ1-5
CDR3 DNA: TGTGCCAGCAGCCACCTTGGCAGAGATAGCAATCAGCCCCAGCATTTT
CDR3 protein: CASSHLGRDSNQPQHF

D gene: NA
V gene: TRBV4-1
clone size: NA
J gene: TRBJ1-2
CDR3 DNA: TGCGCCAGCAGTCCGGAGGGCAGCAAGACCTATGGCTACACCTTC
CDR3 protein: CASSPEGSKTYGYTF

D gene: NA
V gene: TRBV7-9
clone size: NA
J gene: TRBJ1-1
CDR3 DNA: TGTGCCAGCAGCACCGGCCCCCTGAACACTGAAGCTTTCTTT
CDR3 protein: CASSTGPLNTEAFF

D gene: TRBD1
V gene: TRBV7-2
clone size: NA
J gene: TRBJ1-2
CDR3 DNA: TGTGCCAGCAGCTTAGCAGGGACAGGGGGACACTATGGCTACACCTTC
CDR3 protein: CASSLAGTGGHYGYTF

D gene: TRBD1
V gene: TRBV19
clone size: NA
J gene: TRBJ1-1
CDR3 DNA: TGTGCCAGTAAACATACGGGACAGGGGGCCGGAGACACTGAAGCTTTCTTT
CDR3 protein: CASKHTGQGAGDTEAFF

D gene: TRBD1
V gene: TRBV11-2
clone size: NA
J gene: TRBJ2-2
CDR3 DNA: TGTGCCAGCAGTAATAAGGGGACAGGGCGTACCGGGGAGCTGTTTTTT
CDR3 protein: CASSNKGTGRTGELFF

D gene: NA
V gene: TRBV20-1
clone size: NA
J gene: TRBJ2-7
CDR3 DNA: TGCAGTGCTAGAGACACCTACGAGCAGTACTTC
CDR3 protein: CSARDTYEQYF

D gene: NA
V gene: TRBV5-1
clone size: NA
J gene: TRBJ2-7
CDR3 DNA: TGCGCCAGCAGCTCCGTTGCCGCAGGAGACGAGCAGTACTTC
CDR3 protein: CASSSVAAGDEQYF

D gene: NA
V gene: TRBV7-6
clone size: NA
J gene: TRBJ2-1
CDR3 DNA: TGTGCCAGCAGCAACCCCTCAGGTTTCGGTGAGCAGTTCTTC
CDR3 protein: CASSNPSGFGEQFF

D gene: NA
V gene: TRBV9
clone size: NA
J gene: TRBJ1-2
CDR3 DNA: TGTGCCAGCAGCGTCCTTAACTATGGCTACACCTTC
CDR3 protein: CASSVLNYGYTF

D gene: TRBD1
V gene: TRBV19
clone size: NA
J gene: TRBJ2-7
CDR3 DNA: TGTGCCAGTAGTATGACAGGGTCGGCCTACGAGCAGTACTTC
CDR3 protein: CASSMTGSAYEQYF

D gene: NA
V gene: TRBV6-5
clone size: NA
J gene: TRBJ1-2
CDR3 DNA: TGTGCCAGCAGGGGGGCTGGGGTCGGCTACACCTTC
CDR3 protein: CASRGAGVGYTF

D gene: NA
V gene: TRBV18
clone size: once
J gene: TRBJ1-1
CDR3 DNA: TGTGCCAGCTCACGAGATACGAACACTGAAGCTTTCTTT
CDR3 protein: CASSRDTNTEAFF

D gene: NA
V gene: TRBV15
clone size: NA
J gene: TRBJ1-3
CDR3 DNA: TGTGCCACCAGCAGAGAGGCTGGAAACACCATATATTTT
CDR3 protein: CATSREAGNTIYF

D gene: NA
V gene: TRBV27
clone size: NA
J gene: TRBJ1-4
CDR3 DNA: TGTGCCAGCAGCCCCCGGCGATCAACTAATGAAAAACTGTTTTTT
CDR3 protein: CASSPRRSTNEKLFF

D gene: NA
V gene: TRBV14
clone size: NA
J gene: TRBJ2-7
CDR3 DNA: TGTGCCAGCAGCGGCCTCCTCCGGGACTCACTCTACGAGCAGTACTTC
CDR3 protein: CASSGLLRDSLYEQYF

D gene: TRBD1
V gene: TRBV6-5
clone size: few
J gene: TRBJ1-5
CDR3 DNA: TGTGCCAGCAGTTCTGGACAGGGATGGAACCAGCCCCAGCATTTT
CDR3 protein: CASSSGQGWNQPQHF

D gene: NA
V gene: TRBV2
clone size: NA
J gene: TRBJ1-1
CDR3 DNA: TGTGCCAGCAGCCCCGGGTTGGGGATTGAAGCTTTCTTT
CDR3 protein: CASSPGLGIEAFF

D gene: NA
V gene: TRBV19
clone size: NA
J gene: TRBJ1-2
CDR3 DNA: TGTGCCAGCAGCTTTAAAACAGGTTCGGGCTACACCTTC
CDR3 protein: CASSFKTGSGYTF

D gene: NA
V gene: TRBV30
clone size: NA
J gene: TRBJ1-2
CDR3 DNA: TGTGCCTGTAACACCCGTTCGGAGGGCTACACCTTC
CDR3 protein: CACNTRSEGYTF

D gene: NA
V gene: TRBV2
clone size: NA
J gene: TRBJ2-5
CDR3 DNA: TGTGCCAGCAGTGAAGGACAGTACATGGCGACCCAGTACTTC
CDR3 protein: CASSEGQYMATQYF

D gene: TRBD2
V gene: TRBV27
clone size: NA
J gene: TRBJ2-1
CDR3 DNA: TGTGCCAGCAGCTTAGCGGGAGTATACAATGAGCAGTTCTTC
CDR3 protein: CASSLAGVYNEQFF

D gene: NA
V gene: TRBV10-1
clone size: NA
J gene: TRBJ1-2
CDR3 DNA: TGCGCCAGCAGTGACAGTTATGGCTACACCTTC
CDR3 protein: CASSDSYGYTF

D gene: TRBD1
V gene: TRBV2
clone size: NA
J gene: TRBJ1-3
CDR3 DNA: TGTGCCAGCAGTGATATCGACAGGGGTGTCTCTGGAAACACCATATATTTT
CDR3 protein: CASSDIDRGVSGNTIYF

D gene: NA
V gene: TRBV6-5
clone size: NA
J gene: TRBJ2-1
CDR3 DNA: TGTGCCAGCACAAACCGGGACCTACGTCGAAATGAGCAGTTCTTC
CDR3 protein: CASTNRDLRRNEQFF

D gene: NA
V gene: TRBV6-5
clone size: once
J gene: TRBJ2-2
CDR3 DNA: TGTGCCAGCGGAAGAGCGGGCACCGGGGAGCTGTTTTTT
CDR3 protein: CASGRAGTGELFF

D gene: NA
V gene: TRBV10-3
clone size: NA
J gene: TRBJ1-5
CDR3 DNA: TGTGCCATCGGGGGGGCCGAGCAGCCCCAGCATTTT
CDR3 protein: CAIGGAEQPQHF

D gene: NA
V gene: TRBV4-1
clone size: once
J gene: TRBJ1-1
CDR3 DNA: TGCGCCAGCAGCAGCACTATGAACACTGAAGCTTTCTTT
CDR3 protein: CASSSTMNTEAFF

D gene: TRBD1
V gene: TRBV4-2
clone size: NA
J gene: TRBJ1-4
CDR3 DNA: TGTGCCAGCAGCCAAGCCCCCCAGGGGGCTAATGAAAAACTGTTTTTT
CDR3 protein: CASSQAPQGANEKLFF

D gene: TRBD1
V gene: TRBV5-1
clone size: NA
J gene: TRBJ2-3
CDR3 DNA: TGCGCCAGCAGCTACCAGGGACAGGGTTACACAGATACGCAGTATTTT
CDR3 protein: CASSYQGQGYTDTQYF

D gene: TRBD2
V gene: TRBV25-1
clone size: NA
J gene: TRBJ2-5
CDR3 DNA: TGTGCCAGCAGCGGGGGGACTAGCGGCAACCAAGAGACCCAGTACTTC
CDR3 protein: CASSGGTSGNQETQYF

D gene: NA
V gene: TRBV5-5
clone size: NA
J gene: TRBJ1-1
CDR3 DNA: TGTGCCAGCAGCTTCACCCCCGCCGCGGGGAGCAGGGCGACTGAAGCTTTCTTT
CDR3 protein: CASSFTPAAGSRATEAFF

D gene: TRBD1
V gene: TRBV29-1
clone size: NA
J gene: TRBJ1-2
CDR3 DNA: TGCAGCGTTGAAGTTCCTGGACAGGGAATATACACCTTC
CDR3 protein: CSVEVPGQGIYTF

D gene: NA
V gene: TRBV5-8
clone size: NA
J gene: TRBJ1-6
CDR3 DNA: TGTGCCAGCAGCTTGAATAATTCACCCCTCCACTTT
CDR3 protein: CASSLNNSPLHF

D gene: TRBD1
V gene: TRBV5-1
clone size: NA
J gene: TRBJ1-4
CDR3 DNA: TGCGCCAGCAGATCGGGACAGCCAACTAATGAAAAACTGTTTTTT
CDR3 protein: CASRSGQPTNEKLFF

D gene: NA
V gene: TRBV12-5
clone size: NA
J gene: TRBJ2-1
CDR3 DNA: TGTGCTAGTGGTTTGTGGCTTAGCGGAGTCCCTCATGAGCAGTTCTTC
CDR3 protein: CASGLWLSGVPHEQFF

D gene: NA
V gene: TRBV20-1
clone size: NA
J gene: TRBJ1-2
CDR3 DNA: TGCAGTGCGCCGACGGCCACGGACTACACCTTC
CDR3 protein: CSAPTATDYTF

D gene: TRBD1
V gene: TRBV4-2
clone size: NA
J gene: TRBJ1-5
CDR3 DNA: TGTGCCAGCAGTCCGGAGATTGGACAGGACAATCAGCCCCAGCATTTT
CDR3 protein: CASSPEIGQDNQPQHF

D gene: TRBD1
V gene: TRBV12-5
clone size: NA
J gene: TRBJ1-1
CDR3 DNA: TGTGCTAGTGGTTTAACAGGGGTGAACACTGAAGCTTTCTTT
CDR3 protein: CASGLTGVNTEAFF

D gene: TRBD1
V gene: TRBV29-1
clone size: few
J gene: TRBJ2-2
CDR3 DNA: TGCAGCGTAGCCCCGCCGGGACAGCCTGGAAGTCCCGGGGAGCTGTTTTTT
CDR3 protein: CSVAPPGQPGSPGELFF

D gene: NA
V gene: TRBV11-2
clone size: NA
J gene: TRBJ1-1
CDR3 DNA: TGTGCCAGCAGCTTAATCGAAGCTTTCTTT
CDR3 protein: CASSLIEAFF

D gene: TRBD2
V gene: TRBV7-6
clone size: NA
J gene: TRBJ2-3
CDR3 DNA: TGTGCCAGCAGCTTAGGACTAGCGGGAGTCACAGATACGCAGTATTTT
CDR3 protein: CASSLGLAGVTDTQYF

D gene: TRBD1
V gene: TRBV2
clone size: NA
J gene: TRBJ1-2
CDR3 DNA: TGTGCCAGCAGCCCCGAGACAGGGATCCATGGCTACACCTTC
CDR3 protein: CASSPETGIHGYTF

D gene: NA
V gene: TRBV6-1
clone size: NA
J gene: TRBJ2-4
CDR3 DNA: TGTGCCAGCAGTGAAGCGCTTCGGGCAGGGCAGGGGATCCAAGCCAAAAACATTCAGTACTTC
CDR3 protein: CASSEALRAGQGIQAKNIQYF